The sequence of this TCR beta chain was determined in a study of shared clonotypes between healthy human individuals. Terminally differentiated effector memory CD45RA+ cells were left out of the naive CD8 fraction, which was CD45RO-negative and positively selected for CCR7. Authors' processing steps: Filtering of immunoSEQ junctional sequences could not match full-length read filtering. This table comes from immunoSEQ multiplex PCR, and its TCRdb copy is limited to in-frame clones, with some not included. That table supplies the V and J calls and clone size; D and trimming were determined from the DNA. The sample has about 2.1 million clones; roughly 93% are singletons. The clonotype originates from a man aged 18 to 29 in good health. Some clones in this sample may be carry-over from other donors' samples. Sequencing used naive CD8+ T cells from PBMCs.

As DNA, the CDR3 is TGTGCCAGCAGCCTCAAGCGGGAGCGTCGCACAGATACGCAGTATTTT. Translated, it gives CASSLKRERRTDTQYF. The gene calls are TRBV5-4 and TRBJ2-3; 8 positions match TRBD2. V lost 4 bases, J lost 1 base, and 8 bases stayed unmatched. This CDR3 comprises 16 residues. Germline V gene lookup returns CDR1 SGHNT and CDR2 YYREEE (reference sequence).